This T cell receptor (beta chain) stems from a study of shared clonotypes between healthy human individuals. CDR3 length: 14 amino acids. Germline CDR1 SGHNT, CDR2 YENEEA. J was trimmed by 7 bases and V by 5 bases; bases with no gene match: 10. Notes on the study in general: Sequencing depth was expected to influence donor clonotype sharing.

Every unsorted PBMC PCR replicate was loaded with about 300 ng DNA, around 30,000 T cell genomes. Some clones are missing from TCRdb's copy, which holds only in-frame ones; the method was immunoSEQ multiplex PCR. The repertoire holds more than 400,000 clones, with around 85% as singletons. The sample holds one count of this clone. Its antigen is currently unknown. The specimen was PBMCs. This rearrangement joins TRBV11-3 to TRBJ1-2, with TRBD1 matching 7 bases. This clonotype originated in a woman aged 40 to 55 in good health. Some clones in this sample may be carry-over from other donors' samples. This chain's CDR3 is CASSGRQGRSGYTF. The CDR3 DNA reads TGTGCCAGCAGCGGCAGACAGGGAAGGAGTGGCTACACCTTC.